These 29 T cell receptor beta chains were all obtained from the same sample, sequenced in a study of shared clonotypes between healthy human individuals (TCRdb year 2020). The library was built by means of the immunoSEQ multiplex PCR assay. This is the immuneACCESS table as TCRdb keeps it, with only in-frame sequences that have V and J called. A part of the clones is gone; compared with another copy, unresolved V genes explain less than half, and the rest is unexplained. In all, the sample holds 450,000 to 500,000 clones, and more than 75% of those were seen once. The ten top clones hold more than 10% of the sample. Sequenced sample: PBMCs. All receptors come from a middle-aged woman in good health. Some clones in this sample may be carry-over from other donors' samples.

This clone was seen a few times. CDR3 bases: TGTGCCAGCAGCTTACGCCCGGGTGGAGGTTACGAGCAGTACTTC. Residues: CASSLRPGGGYEQYF. The rearrangement uses TRBV11-1 and TRBJ2-7; D perhaps matches TRBD2 (5 bases). The CDR3 sequence is 15 residues long. Germline-derived CDR1 and CDR2 are SGHAT and FQDESV (reference sequence). V dropped 2 bases and J dropped 4 bases, with 15 bases sitting between them.

The CDR3 sequence: CASSLEGLFSNQPQHF. The CDR3 DNA sequence: TGTGCCAGCAGCTTAGAAGGACTGTTTAGCAATCAGCCCCAGCATTTT. This chain links TRBV7-8 with TRBJ1-5; D not certain. Per germline, CDR1 SGHVS and CDR2 FQNEAQ. The CDR3 runs to 16 residues. Trimming removed 1 base at V and 0 bases at J, with 10 bases between.

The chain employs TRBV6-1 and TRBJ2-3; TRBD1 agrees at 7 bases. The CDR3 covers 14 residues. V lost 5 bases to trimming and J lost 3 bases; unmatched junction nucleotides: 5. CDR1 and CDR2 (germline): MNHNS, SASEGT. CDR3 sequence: CASSPPGQTDTQYF. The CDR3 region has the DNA TGTGCCAGCAGTCCTCCGGGACAGACAGATACGCAGTATTTT.

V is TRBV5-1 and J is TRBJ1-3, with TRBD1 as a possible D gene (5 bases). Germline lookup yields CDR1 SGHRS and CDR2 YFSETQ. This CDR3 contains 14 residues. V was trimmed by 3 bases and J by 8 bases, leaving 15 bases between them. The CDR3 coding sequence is TGCGCCAGCAGCTCCCAGGGACCTAAGGACACCATATATTTT. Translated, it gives CASSSQGPKDTIYF.

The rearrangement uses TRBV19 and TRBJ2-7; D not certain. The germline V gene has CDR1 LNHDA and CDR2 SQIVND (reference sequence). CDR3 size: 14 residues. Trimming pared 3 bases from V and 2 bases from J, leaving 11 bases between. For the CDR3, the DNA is TGTGCCAGTAGTATGCAAGGGAACACCTACGAGCAGTACTTC. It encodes CASSMQGNTYEQYF.

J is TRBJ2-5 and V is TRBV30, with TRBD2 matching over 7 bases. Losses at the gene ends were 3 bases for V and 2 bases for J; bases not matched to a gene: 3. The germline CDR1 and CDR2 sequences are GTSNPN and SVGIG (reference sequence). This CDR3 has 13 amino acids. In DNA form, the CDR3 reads TGTGCCTGGAGCATGGGACTACAAGAGACCCAGTACTTC. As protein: CAWSMGLQETQYF.

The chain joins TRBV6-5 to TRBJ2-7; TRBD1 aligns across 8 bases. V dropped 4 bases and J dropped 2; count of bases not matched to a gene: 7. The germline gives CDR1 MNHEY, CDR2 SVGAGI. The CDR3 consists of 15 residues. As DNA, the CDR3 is TGTGCCAGCAGTTTAGGACAGGGAGGAACCTACGAGCAGTACTTC. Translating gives CASSLGQGGTYEQYF.

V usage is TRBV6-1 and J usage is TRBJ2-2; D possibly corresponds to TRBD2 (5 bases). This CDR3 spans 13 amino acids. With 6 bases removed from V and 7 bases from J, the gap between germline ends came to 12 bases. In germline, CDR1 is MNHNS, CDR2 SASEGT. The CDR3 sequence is CASSDGSGGELFF. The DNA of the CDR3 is TGTGCCAGCAGCGACGGAAGCGGCGGGGAGCTGTTTTTT.

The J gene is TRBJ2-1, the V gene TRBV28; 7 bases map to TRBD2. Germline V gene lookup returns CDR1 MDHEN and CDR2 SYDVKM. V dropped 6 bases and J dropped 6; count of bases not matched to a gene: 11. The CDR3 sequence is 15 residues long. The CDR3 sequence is CASRETSPNINEQFF. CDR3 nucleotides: TGTGCCAGCAGGGAGACTAGCCCTAATATCAATGAGCAGTTCTTC. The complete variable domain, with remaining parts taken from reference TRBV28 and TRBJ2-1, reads DVKVTQSSRYLVKRTGEKVFLECVQDMDHENMFWYRQDPGLGLRLIYFSYDVKMKEKGDIPEGYSVSREKKERFSLILESASTNQTSMYLCASRETSPNINEQFFGPGTRLTVL.

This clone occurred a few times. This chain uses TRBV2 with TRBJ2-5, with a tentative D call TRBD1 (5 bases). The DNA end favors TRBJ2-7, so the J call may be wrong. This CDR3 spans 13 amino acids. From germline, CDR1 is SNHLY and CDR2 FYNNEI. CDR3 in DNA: TGTGCCACCTCGACAGTGTTCTCCTACGAGCAGTACTTC. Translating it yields CATSTVFSYEQYF.

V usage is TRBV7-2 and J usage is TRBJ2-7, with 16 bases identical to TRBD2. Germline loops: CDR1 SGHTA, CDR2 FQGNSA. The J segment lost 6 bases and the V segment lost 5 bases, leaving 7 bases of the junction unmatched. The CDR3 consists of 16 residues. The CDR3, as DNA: TGTGCCAGCAGCCCCGGGACTAGCGGGAGGGCCGGCGAGCAGTACTTC. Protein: CASSPGTSGRAGEQYF. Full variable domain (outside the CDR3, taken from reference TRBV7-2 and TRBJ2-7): GAGVSQSPSNKVTEKGKDVELRCDPISGHTALYWYRQSLGQGLEFLIYFQGNSAPDKSGLPSDRFSAERTGGSVSTLTIQRTQQEDSAVYLCASSPGTSGRAGEQYFGPGTRLTVT.

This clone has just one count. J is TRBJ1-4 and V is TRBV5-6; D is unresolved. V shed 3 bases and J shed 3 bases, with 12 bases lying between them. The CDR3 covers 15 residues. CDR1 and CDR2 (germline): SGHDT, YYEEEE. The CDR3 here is CASSSRSKANEKLFF. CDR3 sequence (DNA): TGTGCCAGCAGCTCGCGGTCAAAGGCTAATGAAAAACTGTTTTTT.

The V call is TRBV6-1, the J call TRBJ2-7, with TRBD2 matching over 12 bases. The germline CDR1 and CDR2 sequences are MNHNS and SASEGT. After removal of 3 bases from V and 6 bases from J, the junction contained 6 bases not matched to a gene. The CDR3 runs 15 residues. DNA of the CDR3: TGTGCCAGCAGTGATCCACTAGCGGGAGGTCGCGAGCAGTACTTC. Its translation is CASSDPLAGGREQYF.

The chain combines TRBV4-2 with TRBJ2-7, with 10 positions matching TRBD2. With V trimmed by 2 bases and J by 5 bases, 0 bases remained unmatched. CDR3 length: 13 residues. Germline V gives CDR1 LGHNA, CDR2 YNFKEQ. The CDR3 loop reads CASSQLAGDEQYF. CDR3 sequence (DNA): TGTGCCAGCAGCCAACTAGCGGGAGACGAGCAGTACTTC.

This chain's CDR3 is CASSLIGFGYTF. For the CDR3, the DNA is TGTGCCAGCAGTTTAATTGGTTTTGGCTACACCTTC. The chain employs TRBV28 and TRBJ1-2; D gene uncertain. CDR1 is MDHEN, CDR2 SYDVKM, per germline. Trimming pared 2 bases from V and 7 bases from J, leaving 8 bases between. The length of the CDR3 is 12 residues.

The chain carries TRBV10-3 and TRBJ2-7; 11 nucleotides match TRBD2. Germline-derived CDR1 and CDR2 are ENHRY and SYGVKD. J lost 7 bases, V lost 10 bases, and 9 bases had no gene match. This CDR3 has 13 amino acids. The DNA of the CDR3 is TGTGCCAGCAAACTAGCGGGAGTACATGAGCAGTACTTC. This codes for CASKLAGVHEQYF.

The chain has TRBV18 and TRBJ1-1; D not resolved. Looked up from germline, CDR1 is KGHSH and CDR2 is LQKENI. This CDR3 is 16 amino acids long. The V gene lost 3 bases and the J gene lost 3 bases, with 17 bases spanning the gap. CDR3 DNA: TGTGCCAGCTCACCGCGACTCCCTAATTTCGACACTGAAGCTTTCTTT. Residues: CASSPRLPNFDTEAFF.

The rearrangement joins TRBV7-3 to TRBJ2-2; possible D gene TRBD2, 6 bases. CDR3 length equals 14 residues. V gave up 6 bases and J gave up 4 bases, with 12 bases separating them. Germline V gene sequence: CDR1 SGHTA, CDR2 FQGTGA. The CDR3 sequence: CASRTAGGTGELFF. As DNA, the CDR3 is TGTGCCAGCAGGACGGCCGGGGGCACCGGGGAGCTGTTTTTT.

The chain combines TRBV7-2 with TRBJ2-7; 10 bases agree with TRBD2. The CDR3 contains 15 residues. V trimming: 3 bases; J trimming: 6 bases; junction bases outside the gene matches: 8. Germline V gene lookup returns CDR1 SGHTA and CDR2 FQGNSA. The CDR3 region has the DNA TGTGCCAGCAGCTTCCAGCGGGAGGGGAGAACCGAGCAGTACTTC. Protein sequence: CASSFQREGRTEQYF.

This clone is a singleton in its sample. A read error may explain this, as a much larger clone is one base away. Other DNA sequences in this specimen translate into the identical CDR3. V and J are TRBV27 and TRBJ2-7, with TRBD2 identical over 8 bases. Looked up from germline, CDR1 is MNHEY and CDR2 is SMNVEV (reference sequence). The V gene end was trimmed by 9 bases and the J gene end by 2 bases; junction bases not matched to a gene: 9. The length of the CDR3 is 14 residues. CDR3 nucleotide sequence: TGTGCCAGTAGTAGGGCGGGAGGCACCTACGAGCAGTACTTC. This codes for CASSRAGGTYEQYF.

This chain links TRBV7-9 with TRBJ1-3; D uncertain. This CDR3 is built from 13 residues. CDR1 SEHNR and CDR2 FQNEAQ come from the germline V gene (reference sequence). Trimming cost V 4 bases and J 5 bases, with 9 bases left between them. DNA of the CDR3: TGTGCCAGCAGCTCCGGGTCAAGAAACACCATATATTTT. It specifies CASSSGSRNTIYF.

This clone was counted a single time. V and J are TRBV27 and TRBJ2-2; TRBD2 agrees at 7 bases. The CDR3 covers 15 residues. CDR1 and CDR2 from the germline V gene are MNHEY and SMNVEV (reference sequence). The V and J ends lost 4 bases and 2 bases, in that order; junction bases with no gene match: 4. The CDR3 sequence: CASSSSGGNTGELFF. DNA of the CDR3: TGTGCCAGCAGTTCTAGCGGAGGTAACACCGGGGAGCTGTTTTTT.

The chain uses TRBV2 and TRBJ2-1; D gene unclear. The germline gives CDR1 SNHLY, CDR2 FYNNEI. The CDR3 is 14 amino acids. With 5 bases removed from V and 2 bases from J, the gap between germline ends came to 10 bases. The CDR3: CASSTGSPYNEQFF. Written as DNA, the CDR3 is TGTGCCAGCAGTACGGGTAGCCCCTACAATGAGCAGTTCTTC. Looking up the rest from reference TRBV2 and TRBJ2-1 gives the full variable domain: EPEVTQTPSHQVTQMGQEVILRCVPISNHLYFYWYRQILGQKVEFLVSFYNNEISEKSEIFDDQFSVERPDGSNFTLKIRSTKLEDSAMYFCASSTGSPYNEQFFGPGTRLTVL.

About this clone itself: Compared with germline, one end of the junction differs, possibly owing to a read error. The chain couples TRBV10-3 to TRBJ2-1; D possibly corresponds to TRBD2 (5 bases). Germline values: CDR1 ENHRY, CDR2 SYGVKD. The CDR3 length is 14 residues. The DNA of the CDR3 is TGCGCCATCAAACCAGCGGAGACTCACACTGAGCAGTTCTTC. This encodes CAIKPAETHTEQFF.

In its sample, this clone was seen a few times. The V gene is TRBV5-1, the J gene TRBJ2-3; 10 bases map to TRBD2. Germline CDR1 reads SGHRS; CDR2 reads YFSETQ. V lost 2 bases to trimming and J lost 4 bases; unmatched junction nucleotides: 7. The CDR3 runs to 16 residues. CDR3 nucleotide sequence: TGCGCCAGCAGCTTAGGAGCGGGAGGGCCATCAGATACGCAGTATTTT. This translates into CASSLGAGGPSDTQYF.

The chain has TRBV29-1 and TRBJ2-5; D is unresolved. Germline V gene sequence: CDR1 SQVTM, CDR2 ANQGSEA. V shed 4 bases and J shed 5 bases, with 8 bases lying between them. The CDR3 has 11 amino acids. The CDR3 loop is CSVGARETQYF. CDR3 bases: TGCAGCGTTGGGGCACGTGAGACCCAGTACTTC.

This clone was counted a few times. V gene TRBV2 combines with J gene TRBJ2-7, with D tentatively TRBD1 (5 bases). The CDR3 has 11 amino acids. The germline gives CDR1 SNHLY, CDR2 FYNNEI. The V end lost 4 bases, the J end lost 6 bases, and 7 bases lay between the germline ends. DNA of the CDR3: TGTGCCAGCAGTGGCAGGGTCGAGCAGTACTTC. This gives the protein CASSGRVEQYF. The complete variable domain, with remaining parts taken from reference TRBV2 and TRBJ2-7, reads EPEVTQTPSHQVTQMGQEVILRCVPISNHLYFYWYRQILGQKVEFLVSFYNNEISEKSEIFDDQFSVERPDGSNFTLKIRSTKLEDSAMYFCASSGRVEQYFGPGTRLTVT.

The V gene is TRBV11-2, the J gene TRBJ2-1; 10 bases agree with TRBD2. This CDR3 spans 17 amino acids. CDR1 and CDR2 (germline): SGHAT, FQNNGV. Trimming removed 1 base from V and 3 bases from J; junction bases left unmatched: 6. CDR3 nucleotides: TGTGCCAGCAGCTTAGTGGTTTTAGCGGGAGGCTACAATGAGCAGTTCTTC. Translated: CASSLVVLAGGYNEQFF.

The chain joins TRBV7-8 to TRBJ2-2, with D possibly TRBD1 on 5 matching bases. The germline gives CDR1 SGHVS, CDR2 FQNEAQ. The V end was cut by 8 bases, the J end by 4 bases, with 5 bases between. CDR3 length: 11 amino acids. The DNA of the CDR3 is TGTGCCAGCGGGGCCACCGGGGAGCTGTTTTTT. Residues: CASGATGELFF.